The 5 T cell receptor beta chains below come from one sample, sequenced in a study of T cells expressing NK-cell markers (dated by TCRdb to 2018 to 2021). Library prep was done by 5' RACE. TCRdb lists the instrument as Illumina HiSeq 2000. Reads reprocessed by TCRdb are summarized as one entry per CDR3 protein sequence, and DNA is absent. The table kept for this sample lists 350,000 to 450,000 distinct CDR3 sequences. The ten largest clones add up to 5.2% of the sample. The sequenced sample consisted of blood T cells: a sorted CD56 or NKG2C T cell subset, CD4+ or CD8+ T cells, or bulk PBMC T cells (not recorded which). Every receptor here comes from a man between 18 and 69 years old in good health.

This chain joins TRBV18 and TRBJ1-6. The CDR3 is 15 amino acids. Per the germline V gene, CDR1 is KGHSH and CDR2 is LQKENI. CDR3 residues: CASSPLGSTDSPLHF.

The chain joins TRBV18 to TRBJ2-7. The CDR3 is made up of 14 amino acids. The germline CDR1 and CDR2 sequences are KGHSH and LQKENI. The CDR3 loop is CASSPGGRSYEQYF.

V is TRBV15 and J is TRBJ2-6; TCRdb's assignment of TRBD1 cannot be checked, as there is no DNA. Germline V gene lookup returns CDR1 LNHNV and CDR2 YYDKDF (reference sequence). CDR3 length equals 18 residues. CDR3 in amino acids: CATSRDGQGRSGANVLTF.

The CDR3 loop is CASSQDRSAGADTQYF. This chain links TRBV3-1 with TRBJ2-3; checking the TCRdb D call of TRBD1 is not possible without DNA. Germline CDR1 and CDR2: LGHDT and YNNKEL (reference sequence). The length of the CDR3 is 16 residues.

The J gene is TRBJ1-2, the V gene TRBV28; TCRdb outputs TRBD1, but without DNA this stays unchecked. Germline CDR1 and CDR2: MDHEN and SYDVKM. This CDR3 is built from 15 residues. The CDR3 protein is CATKVYGQGLSGYTF.